This TCR beta chain was documented in a study of beta chain features in type 1 diabetes. CD45RO/CCR7/CD25/CD127/CD95/CD27 sorting isolated CD4+ naive, central memory, regulatory and stem cell-like memory cells. Purity exceeded 95% in all sorted populations. CDR1 and CDR2 from the germline V gene are ENHRY and SYGVKD. V shed 1 base and J shed 5 bases, with 8 bases lying between them. The CDR3 is 13 residues long. The investigators reverse transcribed all of the isolated RNA, so they sequenced expressed TCRB transcripts. The protocol was immunoSEQ multiplex PCR, while the TCRdb copy is restricted to in-frame clones and leaves out a portion. The table records under 500,000 clones, approximately 30% of them present only once.

The V call is TRBV10-3, the J call TRBJ2-5; TRBD1 might be the D (5 bases). The sequence was obtained from a man aged 18-30 years in good health. Sequenced sample: naive CD4+ T cells from blood. This CDR3 reads CAISEWPGETQYF. CDR3 DNA sequence: TGTGCCATCAGTGAGTGGCCAGGGGAGACCCAGTACTTC.